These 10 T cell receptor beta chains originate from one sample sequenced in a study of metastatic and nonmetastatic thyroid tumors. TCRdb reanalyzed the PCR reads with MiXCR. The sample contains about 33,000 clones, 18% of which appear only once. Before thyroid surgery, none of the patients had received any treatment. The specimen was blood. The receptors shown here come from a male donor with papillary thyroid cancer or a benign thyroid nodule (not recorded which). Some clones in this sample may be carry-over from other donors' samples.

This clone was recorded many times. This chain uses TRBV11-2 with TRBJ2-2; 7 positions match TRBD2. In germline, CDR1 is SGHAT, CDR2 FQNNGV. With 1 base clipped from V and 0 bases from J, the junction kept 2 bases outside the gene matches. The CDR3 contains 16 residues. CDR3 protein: CASSLGSGTNTGELFF. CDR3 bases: TGTGCCAGCAGCTTAGGGAGCGGGACGAACACCGGGGAGCTGTTTTTT.

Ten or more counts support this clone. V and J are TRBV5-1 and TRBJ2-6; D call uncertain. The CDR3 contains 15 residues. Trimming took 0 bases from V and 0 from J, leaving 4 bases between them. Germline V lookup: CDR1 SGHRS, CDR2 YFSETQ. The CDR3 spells CASSLVVSGANVLTF. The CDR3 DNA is TGCGCCAGCAGCTTGGTCGTCTCTGGGGCCAACGTCCTGACTTTC.

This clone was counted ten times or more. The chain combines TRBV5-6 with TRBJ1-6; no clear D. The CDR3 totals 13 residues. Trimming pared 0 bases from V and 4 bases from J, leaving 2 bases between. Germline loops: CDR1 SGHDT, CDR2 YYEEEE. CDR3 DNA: TGTGCCAGCAGCTTGGAATATAATTCACCCCTCCACTTT. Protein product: CASSLEYNSPLHF. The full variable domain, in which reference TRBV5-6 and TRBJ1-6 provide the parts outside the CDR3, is DAGVTQSPTHLIKTRGQQVTLRCSPKSGHDTVSWYQQALGQGPQFIFQYYEEEERQRGNFPDRFSGHQFPNYSSELNVNALLLGDSALYLCASSLEYNSPLHFGNGTRLTVT.

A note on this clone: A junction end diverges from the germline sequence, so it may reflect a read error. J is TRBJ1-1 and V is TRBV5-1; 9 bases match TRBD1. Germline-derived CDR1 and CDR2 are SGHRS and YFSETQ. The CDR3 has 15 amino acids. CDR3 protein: CASSSGQGSTTVAFF. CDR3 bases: TGCGCCAGCAGCTCCGGACAGGGGTCGACCACTGTAGCTTTCTTT.

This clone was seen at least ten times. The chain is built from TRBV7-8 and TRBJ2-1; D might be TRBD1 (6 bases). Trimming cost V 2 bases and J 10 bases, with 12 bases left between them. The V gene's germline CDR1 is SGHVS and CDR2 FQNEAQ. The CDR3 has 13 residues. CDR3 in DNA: TGTGCCAGCAGCTTAACAGCCAGGGGAGAGCAGTTCTTC. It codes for CASSLTARGEQFF.

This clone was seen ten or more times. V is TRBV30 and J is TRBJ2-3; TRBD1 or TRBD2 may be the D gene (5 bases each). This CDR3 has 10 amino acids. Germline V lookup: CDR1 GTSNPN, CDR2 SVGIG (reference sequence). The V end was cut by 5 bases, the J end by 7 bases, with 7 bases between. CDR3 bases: TGTGCCTGGGGGGGTAATACGCAGTATTTT. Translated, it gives CAWGGNTQYF.

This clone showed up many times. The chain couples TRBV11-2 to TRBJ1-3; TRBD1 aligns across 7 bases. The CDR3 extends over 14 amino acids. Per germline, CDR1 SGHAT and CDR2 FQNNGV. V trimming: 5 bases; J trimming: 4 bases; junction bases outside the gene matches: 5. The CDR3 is CASSPQGVGNTIYF. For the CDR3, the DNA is TGTGCCAGCAGCCCTCAGGGGGTAGGAAACACCATATATTTT.

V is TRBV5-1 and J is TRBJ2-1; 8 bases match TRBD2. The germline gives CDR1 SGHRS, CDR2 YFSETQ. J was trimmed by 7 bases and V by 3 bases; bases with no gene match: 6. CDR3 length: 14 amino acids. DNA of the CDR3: TGCGCCAGCAGCTCGCTTCTAGCGGGTAATGAGCAGTTCTTC. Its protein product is CASSSLLAGNEQFF.

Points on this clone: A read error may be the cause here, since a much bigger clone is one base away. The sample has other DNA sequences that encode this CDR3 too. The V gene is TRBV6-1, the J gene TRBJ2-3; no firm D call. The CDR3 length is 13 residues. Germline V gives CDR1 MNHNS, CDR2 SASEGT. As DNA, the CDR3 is TGTGCCAGCAAGTCTTTAGCACCAGACACGCAGTATTTT. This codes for CASKSLAPDTQYF.

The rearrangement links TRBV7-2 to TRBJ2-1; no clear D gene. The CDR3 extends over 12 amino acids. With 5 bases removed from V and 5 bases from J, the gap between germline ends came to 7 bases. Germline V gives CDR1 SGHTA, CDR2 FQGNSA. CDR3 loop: CASSPPNNEQFF. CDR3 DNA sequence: TGTGCCAGCAGCCCCCCAAACAATGAGCAGTTCTTC.